The 3 T cell receptor beta chains reported below all come from one sample, sequenced in a study of PD-L1 blockade in urothelial cancer (dated by TCRdb to the late 2010s). Read against the paper, the sample's time point label means: pretreatment tumor sample. Library preparation employed the immunoSEQ multiplex PCR assay. TCRdb provides this immuneACCESS table in a form limited to in-frame rearrangements. Some clones are lacking; in checked studies, under half of them reflect an unresolved V gene, and why the rest are absent is not known. A total of 500 or so clones appear in this sample, roughly 36% of them only once. Of the sample, around 27% falls within the top ten clones. Sequencing was performed on tumor tissue, taken before atezolizumab (anti-PD-L1) treatment. The receptors come from a woman aged 70-85 years with urothelial cancer.

V gene TRBV11-3 combines with J gene TRBJ2-2, with 10 bases fitting TRBD1. There are 16 residues in the CDR3. The ends lost 2 bases at V and 3 bases at J; junction bases unmatched: 3. Germline assignment: CDR1 SGHNT and CDR2 YENEEA. CDR3 amino acids: CASSLRDRGHTGELFF. The CDR3 DNA sequence: TGTGCCAGCAGCTTACGAGACAGGGGGCACACCGGGGAGCTGTTTTTT.

This clone appeared a few times. The chain employs TRBV5-1 and TRBJ2-3; D could derive from TRBD1 or TRBD2 (5 bases each). Trimming took off 0 bases at V and 2 bases at J, with 13 bases between the two ends. This CDR3 is 16 amino acids long. The germline V gene has CDR1 SGHRS and CDR2 YFSETQ. CDR3 residues: CASSLDGDVYTDTQYF. The CDR3 DNA follows: TGCGCCAGCAGCTTGGATGGGGACGTATACACAGATACGCAGTATTTT.

This chain connects TRBV9 to TRBJ2-3; D is undetermined. CDR3 length: 12 amino acids. V was shortened by 1 base and J by 2 bases, with 2 bases between the two germline ends. Germline-derived CDR1 and CDR2 are SGDLS and YYNGEE. This CDR3 is CASSVHTDTQYF. The CDR3 region has the DNA TGTGCCAGCAGCGTACACACAGATACGCAGTATTTT. The full variable domain, its missing parts supplied by reference TRBV9 and TRBJ2-3, is DSGVTQTPKHLITATGQRVTLRCSPRSGDLSVYWYQQSLDQGLQFLIQYYNGEERAKGNILERFSAQQFPDLHSELNLSSLELGDSALYFCASSVHTDTQYFGPGTRLTVL.